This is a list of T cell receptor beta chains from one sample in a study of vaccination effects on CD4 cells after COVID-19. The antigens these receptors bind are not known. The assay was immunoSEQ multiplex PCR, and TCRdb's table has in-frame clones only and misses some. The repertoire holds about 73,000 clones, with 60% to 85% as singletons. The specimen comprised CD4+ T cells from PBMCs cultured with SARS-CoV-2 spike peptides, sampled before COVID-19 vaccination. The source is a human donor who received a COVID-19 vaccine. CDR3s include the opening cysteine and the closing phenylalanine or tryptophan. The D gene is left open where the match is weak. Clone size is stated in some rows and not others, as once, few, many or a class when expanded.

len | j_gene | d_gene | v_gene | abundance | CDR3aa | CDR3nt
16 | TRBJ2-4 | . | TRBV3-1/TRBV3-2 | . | CASSQGRTVAKNIQYF | TGTGCCAGCAGCCAAGGCCGGACAGTAGCCAAAAACATTCAGTACTTC
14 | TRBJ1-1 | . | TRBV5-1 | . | CASSLNIANTEAFF | TGCGCCAGCAGCTTAAACATCGCGAACACTGAAGCTTTCTTT
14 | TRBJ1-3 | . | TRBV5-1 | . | CASSLGQSGNTIYF | TGCGCCAGCAGCCTGGGCCAGTCTGGAAACACCATATATTTT
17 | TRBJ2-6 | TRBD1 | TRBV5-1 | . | CASSPTGASSGANVLTF | TGCGCCAGCAGCCCAACAGGGGCAAGCTCTGGGGCCAACGTCCTGACTTTC
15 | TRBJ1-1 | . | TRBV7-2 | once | CASSLGSSVPTEAFF | TGTGCCAGCAGCTTAGGGTCTTCGGTTCCCACTGAAGCTTTCTTT
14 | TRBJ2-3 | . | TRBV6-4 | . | CASSDSRGADTQYF | TGTGCCAGCAGTGACTCCAGGGGAGCAGATACGCAGTATTTT
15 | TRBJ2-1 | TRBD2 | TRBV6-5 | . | CASSTTGTTNNEQFF | TGTGCCAGCAGTACTACCGGGACTACCAACAATGAGCAGTTCTTC
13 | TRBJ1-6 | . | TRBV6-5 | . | CASRQYSISPLHF | TGTGCCAGCAGGCAGTATAGTATTTCACCCCTCCACTTT
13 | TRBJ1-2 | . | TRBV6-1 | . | CASSELIGAGYTF | TGTGCCAGCAGTGAGCTAATAGGGGCTGGCTACACCTTC
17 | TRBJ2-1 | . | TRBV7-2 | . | CASSSPRAGRTYNEQFF | TGTGCCAGCAGCTCCCCTCGGGCAGGGCGAACCTACAATGAGCAGTTCTTC
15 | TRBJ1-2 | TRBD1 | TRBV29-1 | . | CSVDPGTGMGYGYTF | TGCAGCGTTGACCCTGGGACAGGGATGGGCTATGGCTACACCTTC
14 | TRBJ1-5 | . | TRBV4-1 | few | CASSERLSNQPQHF | TGCGCCAGCAGTGAGAGACTTAGCAATCAGCCCCAGCATTTT
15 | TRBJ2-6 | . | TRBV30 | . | CAWSISGSGANVLTF | TGTGCCTGGAGTATATCAGGGAGTGGGGCCAACGTCCTGACTTTC
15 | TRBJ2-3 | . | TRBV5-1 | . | CASSLSSGALDTQYF | TGCGCCAGCAGCTTGTCGTCGGGGGCGCTAGATACGCAGTATTTT
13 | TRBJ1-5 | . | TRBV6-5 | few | CASSYGEGQPQHF | TGTGCCAGCAGTTACGGAGAGGGGCAGCCCCAGCATTTT
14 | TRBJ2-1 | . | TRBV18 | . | CASSPPTRESEQFF | TGTGCCAGCTCACCACCGACGAGGGAGAGTGAGCAGTTCTTC
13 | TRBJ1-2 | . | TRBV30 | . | CAVQRGRTDGYTF | TGTGCCGTCCAGCGGGGGCGCACCGATGGCTACACCTTC
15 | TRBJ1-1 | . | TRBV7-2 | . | CASSLKGPRGGEAFF | TGTGCCAGCAGCTTAAAGGGACCGCGGGGGGGCGAAGCTTTCTTT
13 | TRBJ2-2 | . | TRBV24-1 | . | CATQPANTGELFF | TGTGCCACCCAGCCGGCGAACACCGGGGAGCTGTTTTTT
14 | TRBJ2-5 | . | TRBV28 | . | CASSQPGPASTQYF | TGTGCCAGCAGCCAACCCGGACCGGCGTCGACCCAGTACTTC
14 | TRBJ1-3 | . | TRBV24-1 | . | CATSEGSSGNTIYF | TGTGCCACCAGTGAAGGCAGCTCTGGAAACACCATATATTTT
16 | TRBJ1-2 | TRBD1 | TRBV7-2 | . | CASSLVTPGQGFGYTF | TGTGCCAGCAGCTTAGTAACCCCGGGACAGGGCTTCGGCTACACCTTC
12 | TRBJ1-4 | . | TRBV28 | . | CASIKAKGKLFF | TGTGCCAGCATTAAAGCAAAAGGGAAACTGTTTTTT
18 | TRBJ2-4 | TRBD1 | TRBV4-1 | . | CASSRQAQGEVAKNIQYF | TGCGCCAGCAGCCGCCAAGCCCAGGGGGAAGTGGCCAAAAACATTCAGTACTTC
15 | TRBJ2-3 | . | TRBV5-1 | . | CASSLLGEFTDTQYF | TGCGCCAGCAGCTTGCTGGGGGAATTCACAGATACGCAGTATTTT
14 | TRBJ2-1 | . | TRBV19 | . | CASSIRAAYNEQFF | TGTGCCAGTAGTATAAGGGCAGCCTACAATGAGCAGTTCTTC
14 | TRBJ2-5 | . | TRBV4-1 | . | CASSQAGFRETQYF | TGCGCCAGCAGCCAAGCAGGTTTCCGAGAGACCCAGTACTTC
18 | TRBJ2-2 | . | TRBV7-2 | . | CASSLALRTARNTGELFF | TGTGCCAGCAGCTTAGCGTTAAGGACAGCAAGAAACACCGGGGAGCTGTTTTTT
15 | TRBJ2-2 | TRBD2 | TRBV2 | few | CASSLSGGNTGELFF | TGTGCCAGCAGTCTGAGCGGGGGGAACACCGGGGAGCTGTTTTTT
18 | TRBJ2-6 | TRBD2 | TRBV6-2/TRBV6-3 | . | CASSLPAGTRGGANVLTF | TGTGCCAGCAGTTTACCTGCAGGGACTAGGGGGGGGGCCAACGTCCTGACTTTC